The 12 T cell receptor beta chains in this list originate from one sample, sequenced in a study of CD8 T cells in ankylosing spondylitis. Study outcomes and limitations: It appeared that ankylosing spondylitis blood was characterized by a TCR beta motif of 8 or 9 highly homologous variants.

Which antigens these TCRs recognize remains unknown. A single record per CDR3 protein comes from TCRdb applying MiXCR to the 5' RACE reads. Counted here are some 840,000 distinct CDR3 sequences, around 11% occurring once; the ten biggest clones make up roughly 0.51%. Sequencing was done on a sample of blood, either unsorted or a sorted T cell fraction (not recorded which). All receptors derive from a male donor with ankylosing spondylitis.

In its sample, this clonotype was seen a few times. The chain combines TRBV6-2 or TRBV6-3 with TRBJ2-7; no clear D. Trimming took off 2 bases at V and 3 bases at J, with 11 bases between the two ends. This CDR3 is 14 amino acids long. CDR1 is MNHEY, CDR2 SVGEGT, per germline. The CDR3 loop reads CASSYDGQLYEQYF. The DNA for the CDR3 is TGTGCCAGCAGTTACGATGGCCAGCTCTACGAGCAGTACTTC.

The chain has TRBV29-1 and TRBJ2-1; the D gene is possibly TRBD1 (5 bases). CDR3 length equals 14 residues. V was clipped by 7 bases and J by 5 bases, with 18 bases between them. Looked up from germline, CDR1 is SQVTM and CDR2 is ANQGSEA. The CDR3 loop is CSARKGLEHNEQFF. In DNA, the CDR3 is TGCAGCGCTAGGAAGGGGTTGGAACACAATGAGCAGTTCTTC.

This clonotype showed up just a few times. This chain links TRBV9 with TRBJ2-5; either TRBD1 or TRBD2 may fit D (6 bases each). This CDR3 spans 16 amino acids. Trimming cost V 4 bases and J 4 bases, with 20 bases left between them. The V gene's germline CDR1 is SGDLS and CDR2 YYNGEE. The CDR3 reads CASSPGGGVVGETQYF. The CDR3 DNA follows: TGTGCCAGCAGCCCCGGGGGCGGAGTAGTTGGAGAGACCCAGTACTTC.

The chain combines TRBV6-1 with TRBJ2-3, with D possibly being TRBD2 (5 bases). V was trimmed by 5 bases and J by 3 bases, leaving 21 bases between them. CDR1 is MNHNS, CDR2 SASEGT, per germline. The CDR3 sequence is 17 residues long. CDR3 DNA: TGTGCCAGCAGTCCAAGCCAGGTTTTTCGAGGGACAGATACGCAGTATTTT. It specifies CASSPSQVFRGTDTQYF.

The CDR3 reads CASSQGLGVQETQYF. As DNA, the CDR3 is TGTGCCAGCAGCCAAGGGTTAGGTGTTCAAGAGACCCAGTACTTC. The chain has TRBV14 and TRBJ2-5; no clear D. The CDR3 totals 15 residues. Germline loops: CDR1 SGHDN, CDR2 FVKESK. Trimming shortened V by 1 base and J by 2 bases, and 11 bases separated the two germline ends.

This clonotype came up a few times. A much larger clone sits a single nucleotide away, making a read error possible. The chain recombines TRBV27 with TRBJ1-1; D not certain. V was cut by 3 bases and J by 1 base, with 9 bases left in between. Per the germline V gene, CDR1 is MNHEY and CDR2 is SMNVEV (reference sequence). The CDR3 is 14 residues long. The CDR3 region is CASSLASPNTEAFF. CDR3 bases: TGTGCCAGCAGTTTGGCCAGCCCGAACACTGAAGCTTTCTTT.

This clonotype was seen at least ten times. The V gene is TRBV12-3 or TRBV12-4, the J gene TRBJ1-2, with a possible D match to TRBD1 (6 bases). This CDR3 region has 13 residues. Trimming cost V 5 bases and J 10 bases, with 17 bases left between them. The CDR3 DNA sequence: TGTGCCAGCAGTGCAATTCTCGGGGGCCCCTACACCTTC. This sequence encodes CASSAILGGPYTF.

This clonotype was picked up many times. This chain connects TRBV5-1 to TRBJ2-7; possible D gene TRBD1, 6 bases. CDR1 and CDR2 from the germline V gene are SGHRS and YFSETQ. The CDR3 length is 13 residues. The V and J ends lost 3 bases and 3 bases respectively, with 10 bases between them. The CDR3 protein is CASSSTGNYEQYF. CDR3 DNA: TGCGCCAGCAGCTCGACAGGCAACTACGAGCAGTACTTC.

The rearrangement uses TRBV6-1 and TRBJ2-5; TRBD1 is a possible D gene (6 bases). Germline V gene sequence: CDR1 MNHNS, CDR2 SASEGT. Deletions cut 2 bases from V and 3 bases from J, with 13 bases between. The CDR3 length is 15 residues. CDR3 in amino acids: CASSELWAGEETQYF. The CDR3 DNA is TGTGCCAGCAGTGAACTTTGGGCAGGGGAAGAGACCCAGTACTTC.

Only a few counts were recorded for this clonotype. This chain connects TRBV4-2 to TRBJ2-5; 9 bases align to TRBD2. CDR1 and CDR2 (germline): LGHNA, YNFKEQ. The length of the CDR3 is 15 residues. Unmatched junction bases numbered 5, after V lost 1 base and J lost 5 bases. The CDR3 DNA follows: TGTGCCAGCAGCCAAGTTGGCGGGGGGGAGGAGACCCAGTACTTC. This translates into CASSQVGGGEETQYF.

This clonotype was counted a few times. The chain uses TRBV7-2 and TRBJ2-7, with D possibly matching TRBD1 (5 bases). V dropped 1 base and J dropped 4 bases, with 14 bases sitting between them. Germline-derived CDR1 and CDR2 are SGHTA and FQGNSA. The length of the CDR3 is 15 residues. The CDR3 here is CASSLGRVRSYEQYF. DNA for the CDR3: TGTGCCAGCAGCTTAGGCAGGGTCAGGAGTTACGAGCAGTACTTC.

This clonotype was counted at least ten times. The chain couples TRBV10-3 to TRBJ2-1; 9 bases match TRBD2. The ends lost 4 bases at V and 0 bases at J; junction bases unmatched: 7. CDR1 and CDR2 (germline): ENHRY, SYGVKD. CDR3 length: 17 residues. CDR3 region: CAISGTGLAISYNEQFF. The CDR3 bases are TGTGCCATCAGTGGAACGGGACTAGCTATCTCCTACAATGAGCAGTTCTTC.